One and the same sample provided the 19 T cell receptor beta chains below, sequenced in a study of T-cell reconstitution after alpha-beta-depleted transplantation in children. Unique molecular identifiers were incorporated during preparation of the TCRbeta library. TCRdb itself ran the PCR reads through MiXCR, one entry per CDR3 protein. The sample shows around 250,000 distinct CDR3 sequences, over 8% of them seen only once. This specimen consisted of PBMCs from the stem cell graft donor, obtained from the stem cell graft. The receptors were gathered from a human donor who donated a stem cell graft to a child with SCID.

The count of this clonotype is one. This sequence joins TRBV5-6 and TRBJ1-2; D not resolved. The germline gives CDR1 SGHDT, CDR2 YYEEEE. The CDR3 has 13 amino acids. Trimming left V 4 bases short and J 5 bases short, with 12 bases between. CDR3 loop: CASSAAAEYGYTF. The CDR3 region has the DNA TGTGCCAGCAGCGCCGCCGCGGAGTATGGCTACACCTTC.

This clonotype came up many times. The DNA for the CDR3 is TGTGCCAGCAGTTCTGGCAGGGCGAACACTGAAGCTTTCTTT. This encodes CASSSGRANTEAFF. The chain joins TRBV27 to TRBJ1-1; weak D call: TRBD1 (5 bases). Looked up from germline, CDR1 is MNHEY and CDR2 is SMNVEV (reference sequence). This CDR3 spans 14 amino acids. Trimming took 4 bases from V and 1 from J, leaving 10 bases between them.

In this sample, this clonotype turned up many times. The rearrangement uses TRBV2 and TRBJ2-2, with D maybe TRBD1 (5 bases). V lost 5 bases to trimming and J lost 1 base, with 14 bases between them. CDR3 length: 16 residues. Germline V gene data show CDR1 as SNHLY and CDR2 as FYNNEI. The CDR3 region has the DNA TGTGCCAGCAGTCCCTCCCCAGGACAGAACACCGGGGAGCTGTTTTTT. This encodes CASSPSPGQNTGELFF.

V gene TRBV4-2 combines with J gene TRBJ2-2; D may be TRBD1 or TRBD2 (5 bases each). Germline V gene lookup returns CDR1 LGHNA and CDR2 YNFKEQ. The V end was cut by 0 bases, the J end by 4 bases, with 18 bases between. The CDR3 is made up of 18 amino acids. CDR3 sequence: CASSQDNDGWGITGELFF. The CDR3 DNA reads TGTGCCAGCAGCCAAGATAATGATGGCTGGGGGATCACCGGGGAGCTGTTTTTT.

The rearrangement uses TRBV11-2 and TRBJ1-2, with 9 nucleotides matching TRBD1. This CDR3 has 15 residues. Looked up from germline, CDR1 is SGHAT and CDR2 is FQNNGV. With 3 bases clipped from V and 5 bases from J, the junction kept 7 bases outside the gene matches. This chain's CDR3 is CASSFITGGEYGYTF. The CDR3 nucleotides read TGTGCCAGCAGCTTCATCACAGGGGGCGAGTATGGCTACACCTTC.

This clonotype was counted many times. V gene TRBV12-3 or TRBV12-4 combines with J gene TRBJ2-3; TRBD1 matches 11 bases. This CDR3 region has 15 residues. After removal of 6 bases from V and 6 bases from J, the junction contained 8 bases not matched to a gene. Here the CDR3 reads CASSRTGGLGDTQYF. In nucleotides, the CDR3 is TGTGCCAGCAGCCGGACAGGGGGCTTGGGGGATACGCAGTATTTT.

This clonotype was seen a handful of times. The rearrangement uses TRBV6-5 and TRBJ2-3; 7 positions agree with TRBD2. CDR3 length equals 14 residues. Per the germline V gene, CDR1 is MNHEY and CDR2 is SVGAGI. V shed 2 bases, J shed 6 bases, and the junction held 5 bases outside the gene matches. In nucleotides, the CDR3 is TGTGCCAGCAGTTACCCCGGGGAGGGGGATACGCAGTATTTT. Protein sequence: CASSYPGEGDTQYF.

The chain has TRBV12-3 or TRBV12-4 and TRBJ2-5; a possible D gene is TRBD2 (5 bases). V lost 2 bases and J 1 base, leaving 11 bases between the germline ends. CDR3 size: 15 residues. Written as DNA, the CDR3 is TGTGCCAGCAGTTTATTTGCGGGCCTCCAAGAGACCCAGTACTTC. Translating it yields CASSLFAGLQETQYF.

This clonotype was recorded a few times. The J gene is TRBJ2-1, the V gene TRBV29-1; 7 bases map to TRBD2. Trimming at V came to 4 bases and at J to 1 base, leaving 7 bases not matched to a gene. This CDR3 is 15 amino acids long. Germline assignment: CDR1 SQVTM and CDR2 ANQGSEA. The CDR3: CSVATRGKSYNEQFF. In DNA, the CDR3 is TGCAGCGTTGCGACGCGGGGGAAGTCCTACAATGAGCAGTTCTTC.

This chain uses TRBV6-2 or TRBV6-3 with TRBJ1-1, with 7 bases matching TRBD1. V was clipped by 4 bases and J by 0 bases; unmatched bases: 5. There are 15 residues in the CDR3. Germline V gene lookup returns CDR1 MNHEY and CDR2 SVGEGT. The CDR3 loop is CASSSRGQLNTEAFF. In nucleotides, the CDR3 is TGTGCCAGCAGTTCCCGGGGACAGTTGAACACTGAAGCTTTCTTT.

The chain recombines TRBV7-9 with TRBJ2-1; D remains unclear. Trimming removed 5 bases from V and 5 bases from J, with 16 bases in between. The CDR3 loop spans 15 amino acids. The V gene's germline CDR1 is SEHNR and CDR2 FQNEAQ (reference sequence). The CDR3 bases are TGTGCCAGCAGCCTAGAGAGGAGTTTTAACAATGAGCAGTTCTTC. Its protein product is CASSLERSFNNEQFF. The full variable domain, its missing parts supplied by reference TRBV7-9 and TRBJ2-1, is DTGVSQNPRHKITKRGQNVTFRCDPISEHNRLYWYRQTLGQGPEFLTYFQNEAQLEKSRLLSDRFSAERPKGSFSTLEIQRTEQGDSAMYLCASSLERSFNNEQFFGPGTRLTVL.

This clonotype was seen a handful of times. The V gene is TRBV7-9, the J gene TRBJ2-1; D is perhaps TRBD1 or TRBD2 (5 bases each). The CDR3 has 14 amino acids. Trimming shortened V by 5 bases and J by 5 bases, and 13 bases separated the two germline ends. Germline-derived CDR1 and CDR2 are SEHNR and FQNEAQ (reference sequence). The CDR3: CASSPAGTNNEQFF. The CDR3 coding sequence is TGTGCCAGCAGCCCCGCCGGGACCAACAATGAGCAGTTCTTC.

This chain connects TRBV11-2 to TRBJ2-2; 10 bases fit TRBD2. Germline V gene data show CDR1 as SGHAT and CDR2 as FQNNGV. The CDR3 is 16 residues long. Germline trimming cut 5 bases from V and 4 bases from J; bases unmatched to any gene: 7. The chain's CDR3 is CASSPIAGGTTGELFF. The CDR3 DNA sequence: TGTGCCAGCAGCCCCATAGCGGGGGGTACCACCGGGGAGCTGTTTTTT.

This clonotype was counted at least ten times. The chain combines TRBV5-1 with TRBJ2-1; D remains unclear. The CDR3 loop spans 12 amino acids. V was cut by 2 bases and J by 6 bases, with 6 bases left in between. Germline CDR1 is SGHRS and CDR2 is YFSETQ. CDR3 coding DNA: TGCGCCAGCAGCTTACCTGGCAATGAGCAGTTCTTC. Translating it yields CASSLPGNEQFF.

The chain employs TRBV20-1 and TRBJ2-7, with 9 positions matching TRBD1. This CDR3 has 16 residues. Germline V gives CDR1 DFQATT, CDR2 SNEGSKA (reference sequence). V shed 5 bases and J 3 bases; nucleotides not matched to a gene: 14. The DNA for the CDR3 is TGCAGTGCTCGAAAGCCGGGACAGGGAAGGAGCTACGAGCAGTACTTC. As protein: CSARKPGQGRSYEQYF.

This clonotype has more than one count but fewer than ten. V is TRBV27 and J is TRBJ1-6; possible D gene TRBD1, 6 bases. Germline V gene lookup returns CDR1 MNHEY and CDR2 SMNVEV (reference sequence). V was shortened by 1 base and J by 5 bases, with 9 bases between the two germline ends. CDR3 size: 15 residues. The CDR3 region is CASSLLGQDNSPLHF. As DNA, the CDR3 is TGTGCCAGCAGTTTATTGGGACAAGATAATTCACCCCTCCACTTT.

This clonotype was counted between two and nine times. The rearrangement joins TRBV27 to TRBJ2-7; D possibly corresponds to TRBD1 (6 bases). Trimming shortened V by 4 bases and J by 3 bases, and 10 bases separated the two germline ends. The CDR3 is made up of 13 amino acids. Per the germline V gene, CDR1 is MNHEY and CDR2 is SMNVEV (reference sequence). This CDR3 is CASSWGHLYEQYF. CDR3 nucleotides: TGTGCCAGCAGTTGGGGACACCTCTACGAGCAGTACTTC.

CDR3 protein: CATRWLAGRNEQFF. DNA for the CDR3: TGTGCCACCAGATGGCTAGCGGGAAGGAATGAGCAGTTCTTC. The rearrangement joins TRBV15 to TRBJ2-1; 9 positions match TRBD2. Germline V gene sequence: CDR1 LNHNV, CDR2 YYDKDF (reference sequence). This CDR3 comprises 14 residues. After removal of 6 bases from V and 7 bases from J, the junction contained 7 bases not matched to a gene. Complete variable domain (other parts from reference TRBV15 and TRBJ2-1): DAMVIQNPRYQVTQFGKPVTLSCSQTLNHNVMYWYQQKSSQAPKLLFHYYDKDFNNEADTPDNFQSRRPNTSFCFLDIRSPGLGDTAMYLCATRWLAGRNEQFFGPGTRLTVL.

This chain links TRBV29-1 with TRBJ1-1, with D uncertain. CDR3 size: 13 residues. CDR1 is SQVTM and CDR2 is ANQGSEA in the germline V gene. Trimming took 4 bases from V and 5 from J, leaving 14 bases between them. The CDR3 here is CSVAGEYRTEAFF. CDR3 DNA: TGCAGCGTTGCGGGAGAATATCGAACTGAAGCTTTCTTT.